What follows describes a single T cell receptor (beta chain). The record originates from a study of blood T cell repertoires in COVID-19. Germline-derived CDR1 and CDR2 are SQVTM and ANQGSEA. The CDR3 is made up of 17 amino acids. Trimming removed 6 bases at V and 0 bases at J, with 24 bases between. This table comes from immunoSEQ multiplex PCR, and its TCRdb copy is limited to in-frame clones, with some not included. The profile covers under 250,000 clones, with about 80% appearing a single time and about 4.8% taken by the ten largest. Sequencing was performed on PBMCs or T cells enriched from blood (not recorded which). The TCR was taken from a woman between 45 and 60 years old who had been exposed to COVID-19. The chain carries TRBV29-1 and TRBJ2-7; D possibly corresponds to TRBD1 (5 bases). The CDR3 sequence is CSVEIGAVGPSSYEQYF. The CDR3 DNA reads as TGCAGCGTCGAAATAGGGGCGGTCGGCCCCAGCTCCTACGAGCAGTACTTC.